A single sample is the source of the 28 T cell receptor beta chains below, sequenced in a study of T cell repertoires in cytomegalovirus infection. Via MiXCR, TCRdb re-called the reads, giving one row per CDR3 protein. This table holds a few hundred thousand distinct CDR3 sequences, about a sixth found once. The sample consisted of PBMCs. These receptors all come from a human donor in good health (CMV status not recorded). Some clones in this sample may be carry-over from other donors' samples.

This clonotype was seen a few times. The chain is built from TRBV14 and TRBJ2-7; no definite D call. Germline V gene lookup returns CDR1 SGHDN and CDR2 FVKESK. This CDR3 spans 13 amino acids. The ends were cut back, 4 bases at V and 2 bases at J, with 9 bases in the middle. The DNA for the CDR3 is TGTGCCAGCAGCCCCTACTCAACCTACGAGCAGTACTTC. Translating it yields CASSPYSTYEQYF.

This chain uses TRBV12-3 or TRBV12-4 with TRBJ1-5; maybe TRBD1 (6 bases). Trimming removed 3 bases from V and 0 bases from J, with 9 bases in between. The CDR3 totals 15 residues. DNA for the CDR3: TGTGCCAGCAGTTTCGGACAGTATAGCAATCAGCCCCAGCATTTT. Protein product: CASSFGQYSNQPQHF.

CDR3 sequence reads: CAWSRAPRQPQHF. The CDR3 DNA is TGTGCCTGGAGTAGGGCCCCCCGACAGCCCCAGCATTTT. The gene calls are TRBV30 and TRBJ1-5; D gene ambiguous. V was clipped by 2 bases and J by 7 bases, with 12 bases between them. The CDR3 loop spans 13 amino acids. CDR1 GTSNPN and CDR2 SVGIG come from the germline V gene (reference sequence).

To note about this clonotype: Sequence at one end of the junction differs from germline and may be a read error. The J gene is TRBJ2-7, the V gene TRBV7-2; D gene ambiguous. CDR1 and CDR2 from the germline V gene are SGHTA and FQGNSA. CDR3 length: 12 residues. The CDR3 DNA follows: TGTGCCAGCAGCCCCAGCTCCTACGGGCAGTACTTC. Protein: CASSPSSYGQYF.

This clonotype was detected a few times. V usage is TRBV18 and J usage is TRBJ1-5; D remains unclear. CDR3 length: 13 amino acids. Germline assignment: CDR1 KGHSH and CDR2 LQKENI. The ends were cut back, 5 bases at V and 5 bases at J, with 10 bases in the middle. The CDR3 protein is CASSMDWDQPQHF. The CDR3 DNA is TGTGCCAGCTCAATGGACTGGGATCAGCCCCAGCATTTT. The whole variable domain, remainder taken from reference TRBV18 and TRBJ1-5, is NAGVMQNPRHLVRRRGQEARLRCSPMKGHSHVYWYRQLPEEGLKFMVYLQKENIIDESGMPKERFSAEFPKEGPSILRIQQVVRGDSAAYFCASSMDWDQPQHFGDGTRLSIL.

This clonotype appeared a few times. The V call is TRBV27, the J call TRBJ2-6; 11 bases map to TRBD2. Germline-derived CDR1 and CDR2 are MNHEY and SMNVEV (reference sequence). V shed 5 bases and J 5 bases; nucleotides not matched to a gene: 14. The CDR3 has 19 amino acids. DNA for the CDR3: TGTGCCAGCAGTCCGTTGACCCTAGCGGGGGGCCGATGGGCCAACGTCCTGACTTTC. Encoded protein: CASSPLTLAGGRWANVLTF.

This clonotype has more than one count but fewer than ten. The gene calls are TRBV7-9 and TRBJ2-1; 14 positions agree with TRBD2. The germline gives CDR1 SEHNR, CDR2 FQNEAQ (reference sequence). The CDR3 runs 16 residues. V shed 5 bases and J 12 bases; nucleotides not matched to a gene: 12. As DNA, the CDR3 is TGTGCCAGCAGCCATCCGGAGACTAGCGGGAGGGTGCGGCAGTTCTTC. Its translation: CASSHPETSGRVRQFF.

This clonotype was counted at least ten times. The chain links TRBV28 to TRBJ1-6; D is perhaps TRBD1 (6 bases). Germline CDR1 and CDR2: MDHEN and SYDVKM. This CDR3 spans 17 amino acids. Between the trimmed V and J ends, which lost 0 bases and 0 bases, there was a span of 9 bases. The CDR3 DNA follows: TGTGCCAGCAGTTTATGGGGAGGGGGCTCCTATAATTCACCCCTCCACTTT. Its translation is CASSLWGGGSYNSPLHF. The full variable domain, with the rest looked up from reference TRBV28 and TRBJ1-6, is DVKVTQSSRYLVKRTGEKVFLECVQDMDHENMFWYRQDPGLGLRLIYFSYDVKMKEKGDIPEGYSVSREKKERFSLILESASTNQTSMYLCASSLWGGGSYNSPLHFGNGTRLTVT.

This clonotype was counted ten times or more. The rearrangement uses TRBV7-2 and TRBJ1-1; D is unresolved. CDR3 size: 11 residues. V lost 5 bases to trimming and J lost 6 bases, with 7 bases between them. Germline values: CDR1 SGHTA, CDR2 FQGNSA. The CDR3 protein is CASSGFSEAFF. CDR3 sequence (DNA): TGTGCCAGCAGCGGATTTTCTGAAGCTTTCTTT.

The chain links TRBV9 to TRBJ1-2; no reliable D call. The CDR3 spans 14 residues. V was pared by 0 bases and J by 2 bases, with 8 bases between. Germline CDR1 SGDLS, CDR2 YYNGEE. As DNA, the CDR3 is TGTGCCAGCAGCGTAGACACCCTCAACTATGGCTACACCTTC. Translated, it gives CASSVDTLNYGYTF.

This clonotype was detected ten times or more. V and J are TRBV7-2 and TRBJ1-3, with TRBD1 matching 7 bases. The CDR3 has 16 amino acids. The ends lost 3 bases at V and 4 bases at J; junction bases unmatched: 9. Looked up from germline, CDR1 is SGHTA and CDR2 is FQGNSA. This CDR3 reads CASSFGTVPIGNTIYF. The CDR3 bases are TGTGCCAGCAGCTTTGGGACAGTCCCTATCGGAAACACCATATATTTT.

Many counts were recorded for this clonotype. V usage is TRBV7-9 and J usage is TRBJ2-1, with 9 bases lining up with TRBD2. Germline lookup yields CDR1 SEHNR and CDR2 FQNEAQ (reference sequence). J gave up 9 bases and V 9 bases, and 9 bases lay outside the gene matches. The CDR3 totals 13 residues. CDR3 amino acids: CASRAGGRTEQFF. The CDR3 bases are TGTGCCAGTAGAGCGGGGGGCCGGACTGAGCAGTTCTTC.

V usage is TRBV7-8 and J usage is TRBJ2-7; 8 bases are shared with TRBD2. Per germline, CDR1 SGHVS and CDR2 FQNEAQ. Unmatched junction bases numbered 9, after V lost 4 bases and J lost 4 bases. The CDR3 consists of 15 residues. The CDR3 sequence is CASSWGSGRSYEQYF. The CDR3 DNA is TGTGCCAGCAGCTGGGGAAGCGGGAGAAGTTACGAGCAGTACTTC.

The gene calls are TRBV7-2 and TRBJ2-7, with D tentatively TRBD2 (5 bases). Trimming removed 5 bases from V and 3 bases from J, with 17 bases in between. Germline values: CDR1 SGHTA, CDR2 FQGNSA. The CDR3 is 15 amino acids. In DNA, the CDR3 is TGTGCCAGCAGCCGCTCTGTAGCGTACGGCTACGAGCAGTACTTC. Its translation: CASSRSVAYGYEQYF.

The chain is built from TRBV28 and TRBJ1-5; D gene uncertain. Deletions cut 3 bases from V and 4 bases from J, with 7 bases between. The CDR3 runs 13 residues. The V gene's germline CDR1 is MDHEN and CDR2 SYDVKM. This CDR3 is CASSFVGNQPQHF. CDR3 nucleotides: TGTGCCAGCAGTTTCGTTGGGAATCAGCCCCAGCATTTT.

This clonotype was detected a few times. The V call is TRBV4-2, the J call TRBJ2-1; perhaps TRBD2 as D (6 bases). Germline V gene data show CDR1 as LGHNA and CDR2 as YNFKEQ. CDR3 length: 14 residues. Between the trimmed V and J ends, which lost 0 bases and 4 bases, there was a span of 7 bases. The CDR3 region has the DNA TGTGCCAGCAGCCAAGAGGAGGGGTACAATGAGCAGTTCTTC. Protein sequence: CASSQEEGYNEQFF.

This clonotype was seen at least ten times. This rearrangement joins TRBV7-6 to TRBJ2-7, with 7 bases matching TRBD1. The germline CDR1 and CDR2 sequences are SGHVS and FNYEAQ. The CDR3 length is 14 residues. V trimming: 1 base; J trimming: 5 bases; junction bases outside the gene matches: 5. CDR3 nucleotides: TGTGCCAGCAGCTTAGGGACCGGGACAGACGAGCAGTACTTC. It specifies CASSLGTGTDEQYF.

The table lists this clonotype with many counts. The chain joins TRBV7-2 to TRBJ2-5; D gene ambiguous. The germline gives CDR1 SGHTA, CDR2 FQGNSA. The length of the CDR3 is 13 residues. V was cut by 4 bases and J by 3 bases, with 9 bases left in between. The CDR3 reads CASSSRRKETQYF. CDR3 coding DNA: TGTGCCAGCAGCTCCAGACGGAAAGAGACCCAGTACTTC. The whole variable domain, filled in from reference TRBV7-2 and TRBJ2-5, reads GAGVSQSPSNKVTEKGKDVELRCDPISGHTALYWYRQSLGQGLEFLIYFQGNSAPDKSGLPSDRFSAERTGGSVSTLTIQRTQQEDSAVYLCASSSRRKETQYFGPGTRLLVL.

The chain employs TRBV19 and TRBJ1-2; 7 bases agree with TRBD1. The CDR3 extends over 14 amino acids. J gave up 4 bases and V 2 bases, and 4 bases lay outside the gene matches. Germline CDR1 is LNHDA and CDR2 is SQIVND (reference sequence). The CDR3 loop reads CASSIRTGLYGYTF. The CDR3 DNA is TGTGCCAGTAGTATACGGACAGGCCTCTATGGCTACACCTTC.

V gene TRBV20-1 combines with J gene TRBJ2-3; 8 nucleotides line up with TRBD2. The CDR3 length is 16 residues. V lost 6 bases to trimming and J lost 7 bases; unmatched junction nucleotides: 18. Germline CDR1 DFQATT, CDR2 SNEGSKA (reference sequence). CDR3 DNA sequence: TGCAGTGCCCCCCCCCCTCCGGGACTAGTCCCTTATACGCAGTATTTT. Its translation: CSAPPPPGLVPYTQYF.

The rearrangement uses TRBV2 and TRBJ1-5; no clear D gene. Germline V gives CDR1 SNHLY, CDR2 FYNNEI. This CDR3 is 13 amino acids long. The ends were cut back, 3 bases at V and 7 bases at J, with 10 bases in the middle. CDR3 nucleotide sequence: TGTGCCAGCAGTGACAGTCTTGGACAGCCCCAGCATTTT. It translates to CASSDSLGQPQHF. Variable domain in full (rest from reference TRBV2 and TRBJ1-5): EPEVTQTPSHQVTQMGQEVILRCVPISNHLYFYWYRQILGQKVEFLVSFYNNEISEKSEIFDDQFSVERPDGSNFTLKIRSTKLEDSAMYFCASSDSLGQPQHFGDGTRLSIL.

The V gene is TRBV4-2, the J gene TRBJ2-7, with a weak D call TRBD2 (6 bases). The V end was cut by 0 bases, the J end by 2 bases, with 14 bases between. The V gene's germline CDR1 is LGHNA and CDR2 YNFKEQ. The CDR3 consists of 16 residues. The CDR3 is CASSQDLAAQAYEQYF. CDR3 sequence (DNA): TGTGCCAGCAGCCAAGATTTAGCGGCGCAAGCCTACGAGCAGTACTTC.

The chain carries TRBV7-2 and TRBJ2-5; D uncertain. The V end was cut by 4 bases, the J end by 7 bases, with 10 bases between. The CDR3 contains 12 residues. Germline CDR1 and CDR2: SGHTA and FQGNSA. The CDR3 DNA sequence: TGTGCCAGCAGCTCCTCACCGGGGACCCAGTACTTC. Translation gives CASSSSPGTQYF.

The chain links TRBV7-2 to TRBJ2-7, with no clear D. There are 15 residues in the CDR3. Germline V gives CDR1 SGHTA, CDR2 FQGNSA. V was trimmed by 0 bases and J by 2 bases, leaving 11 bases between them. The CDR3 is CASSLATLDTYEQYF. For the CDR3, the DNA is TGTGCCAGCAGCTTAGCGACACTCGATACCTACGAGCAGTACTTC.

This clonotype showed up just a few times. Here the CDR3 reads CASSSQGWDTQYF. The CDR3 coding sequence is TGTGCCAGCAGCTCGCAAGGGTGGGATACGCAGTATTTT. This chain connects TRBV7-2 to TRBJ2-3; no clear D gene. Trimming pared 4 bases from V and 6 bases from J, leaving 11 bases between. The CDR3 covers 13 residues. Germline V gene lookup returns CDR1 SGHTA and CDR2 FQGNSA.

This clonotype showed up many times. This sequence joins TRBV12-3 or TRBV12-4 and TRBJ1-5; D gene uncertain. V gave up 6 bases and J gave up 6 bases, with 9 bases separating them. CDR3 length equals 12 residues. The CDR3 protein is CASRTGAQPQHF. The CDR3 coding sequence is TGTGCCAGCAGAACCGGAGCTCAGCCCCAGCATTTT.

This clonotype occurred once. This chain links TRBV9 with TRBJ2-3; perhaps D is TRBD1 or TRBD2 (5 bases each). The V end was cut by 3 bases, the J end by 4 bases, with 15 bases between. Germline lookup yields CDR1 SGDLS and CDR2 YYNGEE. This CDR3 region has 15 residues. CDR3 loop: CASSGNMGVADTQYF. The CDR3 DNA reads as TGTGCCAGCAGCGGCAACATGGGGGTTGCAGATACGCAGTATTTT.

This rearrangement joins TRBV19 to TRBJ2-3; D is ambiguous. With 5 bases removed from V and 3 bases from J, the gap between germline ends came to 12 bases. Germline V CDR1 and CDR2: LNHDA, SQIVND (reference sequence). The CDR3 is 14 residues long. The CDR3: CASSSVTATDTQYF. DNA of the CDR3: TGTGCCAGTAGTTCTGTAACAGCTACAGATACGCAGTATTTT.